Included here is one TCR beta chain sequence, with context. Authors' methods: Nucleated cell counts were estimated from reference gene primer amplification. Libraries were prepared by immunoSEQ multiplex PCR; TCRdb keeps only in-frame clonotypes and omits some of them. D and trimming come from the DNA, and the V and J calls and clone size come from that table. This repertoire shows around 160,000 clones, approximately 87% found once; its top ten account for 1.2%. Recruitment covered roughly 24 US areas and drew participants whose ages spanned roughly 18 to 89 years. This sample is drawn from a study of blood T cell repertoires in COVID-19. Between the trimmed V and J ends, which lost 4 bases and 0 bases, there was a span of 11 bases. The CDR3 extends over 15 amino acids. Germline lookup yields CDR1 SGHTA and CDR2 FQGNSA.

Sequencing was carried out using PBMCs or T cells enriched from blood (not recorded which). The source of this sequence is a woman in her twenties or thirties with acute COVID-19. The chain combines TRBV7-2 with TRBJ2-3, with D maybe TRBD1 (6 bases). The CDR3 DNA reads TGTGCCAGCAGCTCAGACAGGTATAGCACAGATACGCAGTATTTT. Encoded protein: CASSSDRYSTDTQYF.